This T cell receptor beta chain came from a study of blood T cell repertoires in COVID-19. Study summary: T cells, B-cell-depleted T cells, or PBMCs provided the cDNA or gDNA that served as material.

Participants were placed into cohorts based on the clinical history they reported. Study processing details: It was from reference gene primer amplification that nucleated cell counts were estimated. The method was immunoSEQ multiplex PCR; TCRdb's version includes in-frame clones alone and lacks a portion of them. V, J and clone size were drawn from that table, and D and trimming were deduced from the DNA. The sample lists under 350,000 clones; about 88% were seen once. This clone was observed once. This CDR3 region has 17 residues. J lost 2 bases, V lost 5 bases, and 14 bases had no gene match. Germline V CDR1 and CDR2: SEHNR, FQNEAQ (reference sequence).

V is TRBV7-9 and J is TRBJ2-5; the match to TRBD2 covers 7 bases. This TCR derives from a man aged 60-69 years who had recovered from COVID-19. The sequenced material came from PBMCs or T cells enriched from blood (not recorded which). The DNA of the CDR3 is TGTGCCAGCAGCGAAGTAACTAGCGAGAGCTTTCAAGAGACCCAGTACTTC. Translating it yields CASSEVTSESFQETQYF.